This T cell receptor (beta chain) was recorded in a study of T cells in Graves' hyperthyroidism and ophthalmopathy. V was trimmed by 4 bases and J by 1 base, leaving 21 bases between them. This CDR3 comprises 18 residues. Germline V gives CDR1 SGHTA, CDR2 FQGNSA. What was amplified from RNA transcripts were TCR beta CDR3 regions. Initially, a first-round RT-PCR of the TCR CDR3 employed the HTBI primer set. MiXCR, run by TCRdb on the multiplex PCR reads, gives a single entry per CDR3 protein. The profile covers approximately 420,000 distinct CDR3 sequences, with roughly 15% appearing a single time and less than 6.5% taken by the ten largest. Graves' hyperthyroidism was deemed stable absent ophthalmopathy progression within 18 months. Used for diagnoses were clinical symptoms, serum thyroxine and TRAb, thyroid ultrasound and orbital computed tomography. As concerns this clonotype: Because the CDR3 is missing its conserved closing phenylalanine or tryptophan, this is likely a read error.

The receptor's source is a woman younger than 35 with Graves' hyperthyroidism. The chain combines TRBV7-2 with TRBJ2-3; D might be TRBD1 (7 bases). Sequences were obtained from blood. Written as DNA, the CDR3 is TGTGCCAGCAGCTCCAGGGGGGCTAGCATGGGCGGCACAGATACGCAGTATCTT. This translates into CASSSRGASMGGTDTQYL.